There are a few counts of the clone carrying this T cell receptor beta chain. The source of the sample is a study of cytomegalovirus exposure and HLA in healthy donors. V lost 2 bases, J lost 0 bases, and 14 bases lay in between. Germline V gives CDR1 SGHKS, CDR2 YYEKEE (reference sequence). This CDR3 spans 16 amino acids. It was with 60 Vbeta and 13 Jbeta primers that the PCR ran. The method was immunoSEQ multiplex PCR; TCRdb's version includes in-frame clones alone and lacks a portion of them. The sample yields 60,000 to 80,000 clones, around 80% seen once. The TCR was taken from a girl between 5 and 17 years old in good health and CMV-seropositive. This chain links TRBV5-5 with TRBJ1-1, with no clear D. Source material: PBMCs. In DNA form, the CDR3 reads TGTGCCAGCAGCTTTCGGAGGACCTACATGAACACTGAAGCTTTCTTT. Translating gives CASSFRRTYMNTEAFF.